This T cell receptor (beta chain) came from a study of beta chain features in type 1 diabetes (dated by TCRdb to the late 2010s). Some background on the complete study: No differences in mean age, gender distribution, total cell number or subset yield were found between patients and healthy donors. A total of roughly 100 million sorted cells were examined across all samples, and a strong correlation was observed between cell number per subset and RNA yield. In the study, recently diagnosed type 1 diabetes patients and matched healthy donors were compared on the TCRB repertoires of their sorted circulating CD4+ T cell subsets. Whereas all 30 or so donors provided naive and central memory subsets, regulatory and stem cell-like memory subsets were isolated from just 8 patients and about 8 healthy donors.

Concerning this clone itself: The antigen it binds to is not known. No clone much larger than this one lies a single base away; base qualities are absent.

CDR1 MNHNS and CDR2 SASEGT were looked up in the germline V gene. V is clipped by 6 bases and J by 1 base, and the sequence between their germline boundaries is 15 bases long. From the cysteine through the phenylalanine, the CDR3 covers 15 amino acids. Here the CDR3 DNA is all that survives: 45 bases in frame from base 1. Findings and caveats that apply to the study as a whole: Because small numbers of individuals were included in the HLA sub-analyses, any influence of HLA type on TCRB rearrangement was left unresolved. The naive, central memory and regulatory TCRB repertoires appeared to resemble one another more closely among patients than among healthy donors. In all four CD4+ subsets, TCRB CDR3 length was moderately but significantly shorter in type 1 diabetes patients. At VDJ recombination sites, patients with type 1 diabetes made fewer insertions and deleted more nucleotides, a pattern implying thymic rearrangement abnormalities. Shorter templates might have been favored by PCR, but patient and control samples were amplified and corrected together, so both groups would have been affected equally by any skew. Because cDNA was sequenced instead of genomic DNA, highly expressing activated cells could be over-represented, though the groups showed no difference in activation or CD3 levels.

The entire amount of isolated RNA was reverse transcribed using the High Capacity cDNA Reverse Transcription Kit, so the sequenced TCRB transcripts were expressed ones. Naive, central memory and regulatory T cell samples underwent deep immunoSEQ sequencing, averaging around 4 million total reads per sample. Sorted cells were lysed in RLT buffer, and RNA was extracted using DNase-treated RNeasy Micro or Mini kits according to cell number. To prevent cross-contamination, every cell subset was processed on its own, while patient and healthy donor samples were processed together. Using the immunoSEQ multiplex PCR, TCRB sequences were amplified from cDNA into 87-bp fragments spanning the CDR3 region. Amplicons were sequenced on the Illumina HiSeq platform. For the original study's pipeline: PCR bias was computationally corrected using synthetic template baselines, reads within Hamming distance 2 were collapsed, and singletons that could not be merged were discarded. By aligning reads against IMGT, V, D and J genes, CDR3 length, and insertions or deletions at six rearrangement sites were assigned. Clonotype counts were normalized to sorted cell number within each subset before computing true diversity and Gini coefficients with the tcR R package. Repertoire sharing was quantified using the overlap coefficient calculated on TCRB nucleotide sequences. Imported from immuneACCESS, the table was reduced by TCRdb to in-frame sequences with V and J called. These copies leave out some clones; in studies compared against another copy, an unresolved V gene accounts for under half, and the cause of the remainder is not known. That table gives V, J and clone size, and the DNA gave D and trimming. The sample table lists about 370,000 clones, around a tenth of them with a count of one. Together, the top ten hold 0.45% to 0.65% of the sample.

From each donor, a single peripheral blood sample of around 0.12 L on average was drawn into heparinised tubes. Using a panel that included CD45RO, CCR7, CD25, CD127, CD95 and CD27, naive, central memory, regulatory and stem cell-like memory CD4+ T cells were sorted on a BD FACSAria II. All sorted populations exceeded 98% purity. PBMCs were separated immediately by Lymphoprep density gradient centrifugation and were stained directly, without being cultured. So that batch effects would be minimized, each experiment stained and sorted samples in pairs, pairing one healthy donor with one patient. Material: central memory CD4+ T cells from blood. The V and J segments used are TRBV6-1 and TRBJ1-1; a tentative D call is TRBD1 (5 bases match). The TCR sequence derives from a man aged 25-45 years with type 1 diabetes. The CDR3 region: CASSLVQGKNTEAFF. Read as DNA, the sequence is TGTGCCAGCAGCTTGGTTCAGGGTAAGAACACTGAAGCTTTCTTT.